These T cell receptor beta chains were read from a single sample in a study of blood T cell repertoires in COVID-19. Libraries were prepared by immunoSEQ multiplex PCR; TCRdb keeps only in-frame clonotypes and omits some of them. The sample yields just over 80,000 clones, about three quarters seen once. The sample consisted of peripheral blood. These receptors were taken from a woman of 80 years or more with active or convalescent COVID-19. Both conserved end residues are trimmed from each CDR3.

CDR3,V
ASSVAADTQY,TRBV5-4
ASSQDSGSGNTIY,TRBV4-3
ASSIEADRGPGELF,TRBV11-3
ARGQGQSNEQF,TRBV10-2
ASSQLPLGTGNEKLF,TRBV3-1/TRBV3-2
ATSDYPSGDGNTEAF,TRBV24-1
ASSPTGGNYGYT,TRBV28
ASRRGGQPQH,TRBV27
ASRPTRVNSPLH,TRBV28
ASSFGLDTEAF,TRBV11-3
ASSLTPGGNTEAF,TRBV7-3
ASSPRLNTEAF,TRBV4-1
SARSSYEQY,TRBV20-1
AWSVYGTGTTYNEQF,TRBV30
ASSLGGGPNTEAF,TRBV5-1
AWSADGTYEQY,TRBV30